Below, 22 T cell receptor beta chains from the same sample are listed, as sequenced in a study of T cells in Graves' hyperthyroidism and ophthalmopathy. The CDR3 regions of TCR beta were amplified from RNA transcripts. TCR CDR3 regions were first amplified by RT-PCR with HTBI primers. TCRdb reprocessed the multiplex PCR reads with MiXCR, giving one entry per CDR3 protein. The sample has about 740,000 distinct CDR3 sequences; around 13% are singletons. Sequences were obtained from blood. The receptors come from a woman between 18 and 30 years old with Graves' hyperthyroidism.

There are many counts of this clonotype. The rearrangement uses TRBV7-9 and TRBJ2-5; tentatively, D is TRBD2 (5 bases). The germline V gene has CDR1 SEHNR and CDR2 FQNEAQ (reference sequence). Trimming took off 1 base at V and 4 bases at J, with 16 bases between the two ends. This CDR3 comprises 16 residues. Written as DNA, the CDR3 is TGTGCCAGCAGCTTAGGAGCACTGCAAAGCGGAGAGACCCAGTACTTC. Amino acids: CASSLGALQSGETQYF.

This clonotype has a count of ten or more. The rearrangement joins TRBV11-3 to TRBJ1-3; no definite D call. CDR1 and CDR2 (germline): SGHNT, YENEEA. V gave up 4 bases and J gave up 5 bases, with 12 bases separating them. The CDR3 consists of 14 residues. The CDR3: CASSSVRMRNTIYF. CDR3 DNA: TGTGCCAGCAGCTCCGTGAGGATGCGAAACACCATATATTTT.

This chain links TRBV18 with TRBJ1-1; D perhaps matches TRBD1 (5 bases). Deletions cut 3 bases from V and 1 base from J, with 12 bases between. Germline CDR1 is KGHSH and CDR2 is LQKENI. The CDR3 is 15 residues long. CDR3 protein: CASSPVAGQNTEAFF. CDR3 in DNA: TGTGCCAGCTCACCCGTCGCCGGACAGAACACTGAAGCTTTCTTT. Full variable domain (missing parts from reference TRBV18 and TRBJ1-1): NAGVMQNPRHLVRRRGQEARLRCSPMKGHSHVYWYRQLPEEGLKFMVYLQKENIIDESGMPKERFSAEFPKEGPSILRIQQVVRGDSAAYFCASSPVAGQNTEAFFGQGTRLTVV.

This chain links TRBV7-9 with TRBJ1-1; unclear D gene. The CDR3 is made up of 14 amino acids. V lost 11 bases to trimming and J lost 5 bases, with 21 bases between them. Germline V gives CDR1 SEHNR, CDR2 FQNEAQ (reference sequence). CDR3 residues: CAVRSPTARTEAFF. The CDR3, as DNA: TGTGCCGTCCGTAGCCCGACCGCGAGGACTGAAGCTTTCTTT. The complete variable domain, with remaining parts taken from reference TRBV7-9 and TRBJ1-1, reads DTGVSQNPRHKITKRGQNVTFRCDPISEHNRLYWYRQTLGQGPEFLTYFQNEAQLEKSRLLSDRFSAERPKGSFSTLEIQRTEQGDSAMYLCAVRSPTARTEAFFGQGTRLTVV.

The chain links TRBV27 to TRBJ1-2; 8 nucleotides align to TRBD1. V shed 0 bases, J shed 4 bases, and the junction held 7 bases outside the gene matches. Germline V gene data show CDR1 as MNHEY and CDR2 as SMNVEV (reference sequence). The CDR3 has 16 amino acids. The CDR3 bases are TGTGCCAGCAGTTTATCACCAGGACAGGGATCCTATGGCTACACCTTC. Its protein product is CASSLSPGQGSYGYTF.

There are a few counts of this clonotype. DNA for the CDR3: TGCAGCGTTGGTGGCAAGATGAACACTGAAGCTTTCTTT. It specifies CSVGGKMNTEAFF. The rearrangement joins TRBV29-1 to TRBJ1-1; D ambiguous. V was clipped by 4 bases and J by 0 bases, with 9 bases between them. In germline, CDR1 is SQVTM, CDR2 ANQGSEA. The CDR3 has 13 residues. The variable domain in full, completed from reference TRBV29-1 and TRBJ1-1, reads SAVISQKPSRDICQRGTSLTIQCQVDSQVTMMFWYRQQPGQSLTLIATANQGSEATYESGFVIDKFPISRPNLTFSTLTVSNMSPEDSSIYLCSVGGKMNTEAFFGQGTRLTVV.

The rearrangement joins TRBV20-1 to TRBJ1-5; D perhaps matches TRBD1 (5 bases). This CDR3 has 13 residues. Trimming cost V 1 base and J 5 bases, with 9 bases left between them. Germline V gene data show CDR1 as DFQATT and CDR2 as SNEGSKA (reference sequence). This chain's CDR3 is CSARGWGDQPQHF. The CDR3 DNA reads as TGCAGTGCTAGAGGTTGGGGGGATCAGCCCCAGCATTTT.

The rearrangement uses TRBV7-9 and TRBJ2-5; 12 nucleotides match TRBD2. The CDR3 sequence is 18 residues long. Germline V gives CDR1 SEHNR, CDR2 FQNEAQ (reference sequence). V lost 5 bases to trimming and J lost 4 bases; unmatched junction nucleotides: 14. In nucleotides, the CDR3 is TGTGCCAGCAGCCCGAGGTTGGCTAGCGGGAGGGTTGGAGAGACCCAGTACTTC. Residues: CASSPRLASGRVGETQYF.

Regarding this clonotype: This may be a read error, as it is one base from a much larger clone. The V call is TRBV18, the J call TRBJ2-5, with unresolved D. The CDR3 has 14 amino acids. Germline loops: CDR1 KGHSH, CDR2 LQKENI. Deletions cut 2 bases from V and 5 bases from J, with 12 bases between. CDR3 loop: CASSPSNILETQYF. The CDR3 bases are TGTGCCAGCTCACCATCGAATATATTGGAGACCCAGTACTTC.

This clonotype came up a few times. This chain joins TRBV6-1 and TRBJ2-1, with TRBD2 identical over 9 bases. V lost 8 bases to trimming and J lost 3 bases; unmatched junction nucleotides: 5. This CDR3 spans 14 amino acids. Germline lookup yields CDR1 MNHNS and CDR2 SASEGT. The CDR3 reads CASGRLADYNEQFF. CDR3 bases: TGTGCCAGCGGGCGACTAGCGGACTACAATGAGCAGTTCTTC.

V usage is TRBV19 and J usage is TRBJ2-7; no firm D call. Germline V gene data show CDR1 as LNHDA and CDR2 as SQIVND (reference sequence). Trimming took 3 bases from V and 1 from J, leaving 7 bases between them. The CDR3 spans 13 residues. The CDR3 DNA follows: TGTGCCAGTAGTATTCAGATGTCCTACGAGCAGTACTTC. It translates to CASSIQMSYEQYF.

The table lists this clonotype with many counts. The J gene is TRBJ1-4, the V gene TRBV12-3 or TRBV12-4; a possible D gene is TRBD1 (5 bases). There are 15 residues in the CDR3. Trimming pared 4 bases from V and 4 bases from J, leaving 13 bases between. The CDR3 protein is CASSSRQMGNEKLFF. The CDR3 bases are TGTGCCAGCAGTTCTCGACAGATGGGTAATGAAAAACTGTTTTTT.

The table lists this clonotype with many counts. V and J are TRBV5-6 and TRBJ2-7; TRBD1 agrees at 7 bases. The V segment lost 2 bases and the J segment 3 bases; nucleotides outside the gene matches: 8. Germline V gene sequence: CDR1 SGHDT, CDR2 YYEEEE. This CDR3 comprises 15 residues. In DNA, the CDR3 is TGTGCCAGCAGCTTCCTACAGGGGCGAAACTACGAGCAGTACTTC. Residues: CASSFLQGRNYEQYF. The full variable domain, with the rest looked up from reference TRBV5-6 and TRBJ2-7, is DAGVTQSPTHLIKTRGQQVTLRCSPKSGHDTVSWYQQALGQGPQFIFQYYEEEERQRGNFPDRFSGHQFPNYSSELNVNALLLGDSALYLCASSFLQGRNYEQYFGPGTRLTVT.

This chain joins TRBV7-2 and TRBJ1-3; D is unresolved. The CDR3 runs 17 residues. Looked up from germline, CDR1 is SGHTA and CDR2 is FQGNSA. Between the trimmed V and J ends, which lost 5 bases and 2 bases, there was a span of 19 bases. CDR3 nucleotides: TGTGCCAGCAGCAACCCGCCGAGGGCCCGTGCTGGAAACACCATATATTTT. Translating gives CASSNPPRARAGNTIYF.

This clonotype occurred many times. This sequence joins TRBV28 and TRBJ1-1; D not certain. Trimming removed 7 bases from V and 3 bases from J, with 6 bases in between. Germline V gives CDR1 MDHEN, CDR2 SYDVKM. The CDR3 is made up of 11 amino acids. This chain's CDR3 is CASIFHTEAFF. DNA of the CDR3: TGTGCCAGCATTTTCCACACTGAAGCTTTCTTT.

The chain couples TRBV19 to TRBJ1-2, with 9 nucleotides matching TRBD1. The CDR3 has 16 residues. The ends lost 0 bases at V and 7 bases at J; junction bases unmatched: 9. The germline CDR1 and CDR2 sequences are LNHDA and SQIVND (reference sequence). The DNA for the CDR3 is TGTGCCAGTAGTATAGATACGGGACAGGGAGGAATTGGCTACACCTTC. This translates into CASSIDTGQGGIGYTF.

This clonotype was counted only a few times. This sequence joins TRBV7-9 and TRBJ2-2; 7 positions match TRBD2. The CDR3 is 16 residues long. V lost 5 bases and J lost 7; bases outside the gene matches: 13. The germline V gene encodes CDR1 SEHNR and CDR2 FQNEAQ (reference sequence). The CDR3 reads CASSQQVGGSNGELFF. DNA for the CDR3: TGTGCCAGCAGCCAGCAGGTCGGGGGGTCGAACGGGGAGCTGTTTTTT. Drawing the rest from reference TRBV7-9 and TRBJ2-2, the complete variable domain is DTGVSQNPRHKITKRGQNVTFRCDPISEHNRLYWYRQTLGQGPEFLTYFQNEAQLEKSRLLSDRFSAERPKGSFSTLEIQRTEQGDSAMYLCASSQQVGGSNGELFFGEGSRLTVL.

The J gene is TRBJ2-3, the V gene TRBV7-2; 13 positions agree with TRBD2. V was pared by 5 bases and J by 4 bases, with 3 bases of the junction left unmatched. The CDR3 covers 15 residues. CDR1 and CDR2 from the germline V gene are SGHTA and FQGNSA. The CDR3 DNA sequence: TGTGCCAGCAGCCAACTAGCGGGAGGGGCAGATACGCAGTATTTT. Protein: CASSQLAGGADTQYF.

This clonotype was seen at least ten times. This chain joins TRBV10-3 and TRBJ1-1, with D perhaps matching TRBD1 (5 bases). V lost 6 bases to trimming and J lost 5 bases, with 10 bases between them. CDR3 size: 12 residues. CDR1 is ENHRY, CDR2 SYGVKD, per germline. CDR3 in DNA: TGTGCCATCAGGACGGGACGGACTGAAGCTTTCTTT. It translates to CAIRTGRTEAFF.

This clonotype occurred a few times. The rearrangement links TRBV6-2 or TRBV6-3 to TRBJ2-7, with TRBD2 matching over 7 bases. V lost 4 bases to trimming and J lost 3 bases; unmatched junction nucleotides: 6. Per germline, CDR1 MNHEY and CDR2 SVGEGT. This CDR3 has 14 residues. The CDR3 reads CASSLGLLVYEQYF. CDR3 sequence (DNA): TGTGCCAGCAGTTTGGGACTACTTGTCTACGAGCAGTACTTC.

The CDR3 protein is CASSRGGVGEQYF. The DNA for the CDR3 is TGCGCCAGCAGCCGCGGGGGAGTGGGAGAGCAGTACTTC. The rearrangement joins TRBV5-1 to TRBJ2-7; TRBD2 matches at 7 bases. V lost 4 bases, J lost 7 bases, and 8 bases stayed unmatched. The CDR3 runs to 13 residues. Germline CDR1 SGHRS, CDR2 YFSETQ. Looking up the rest from reference TRBV5-1 and TRBJ2-7 gives the full variable domain: KAGVTQTPRYLIKTRGQQVTLSCSPISGHRSVSWYQQTPGQGLQFLFEYFSETQRNKGNFPGRFSGRQFSNSRSEMNVSTLELGDSALYLCASSRGGVGEQYFGPGTRLTVT.

In this sample, this clonotype turned up many times. The gene calls are TRBV6-5 and TRBJ2-7, with D hard to call. Germline values: CDR1 MNHEY, CDR2 SVGAGI. The CDR3 length is 15 residues. The V end lost 2 bases, the J end lost 5 bases, and 16 bases lay between the germline ends. This CDR3 reads CASSYRPPVGDEQYF. The CDR3 coding sequence is TGTGCCAGCAGTTACCGGCCTCCAGTGGGCGACGAGCAGTACTTC.